Reported below is one TCR beta chain. Its target antigen remains unknown. No base-level quality is on record; no much larger clone is a single base apart. Other DNA sequences in this sample translate to the same CDR3. The data were taken from a study of blood T cell repertoires in COVID-19 (dated by TCRdb to the early 2020s). Context from the whole study: Collaborator samples came from the United States, Italy and Spain and covered acute and convalescent phases of COVID-19. HLA class I and class II types, where available, came from metadata supplied by the sample provider rather than from assay-based typing. The material from the prospective study consisted of cDNA or gDNA derived from T cells, B-cell-depleted T cells, or PBMCs. Deeply sampled blood TCRbeta repertoires from subjects exposed to, actively infected with, or recovered from COVID-19 were included in the dataset. A freely available public database, intended as a resource for researchers studying the immune response to SARS-CoV-2, is where the repertoires were released. Nearly every sample came with metadata listing a de-identified subject ID, COVID-19 status, age in years and sex. Samples came from the ongoing ImmuneRACE study (first 160 participants) plus 1,254 subjects from 6 global collaborators.

General findings and caveats noted by the study authors: How much clinical and demographic metadata was included differed by source and by participant, and the metadata was provided uncurated.

The germline V gene sets CDR1 to SNHLY and CDR2 to FYNNEI. From the cysteine through the phenylalanine, the CDR3 covers 14 amino acids. Left in the record is the CDR3 DNA by itself, 42 bases read in frame from the first base. Trimming leaves V shorter by 5 bases and J shorter by 4 bases, with the junction holding 4 bases beyond the gene matches. Whole blood was collected in K2EDTA tubes by collaborating institutions according to the institutions' own protocols. For TCRbeta analysis, collaborators shipped samples in one of three forms: frozen whole blood, isolated PBMCs, or DNA extracted from either of those sample types. TCRbeta CDR3 regions were amplified from genomic DNA by means of the immunoSEQ Assay, a bias-controlled multiplex PCR. The authors' analysis ran thus. Within the assay, amplification of reference gene primers was used to estimate how many nucleated cells each sample contained. Sequence reads were collapsed and filtered to measure the absolute abundance of every unique TCRbeta CDR3 rearrangement. For each sample, productive Simpson clonality was calculated as the square root of Simpson's diversity index over productive rearrangements. This is the immuneACCESS table as TCRdb keeps it, with only in-frame sequences that have V and J called. A part of the clones is gone; compared with another copy, unresolved V genes explain less than half, and the rest is unexplained. That table furnishes V, J and clone size, whereas the DNA furnished D and trimming. Across this sample there are hundreds of thousands of clones, with roughly 80% seen only once. The ten top clones hold approximately 9.4% of the sample.

This chain is built from TRBV2 and TRBJ2-2; 7 junctional bases match TRBD2. The TCR originated in an elderly woman with acute or convalescent COVID-19. Sequencing was carried out using peripheral blood. In nucleotides, the sequence is TGTGCCAGCAGTCTCAGGGAGGGCACCGGGGAGCTGTTTTTT. Its amino acids are CASSLREGTGELFF.